Listed here are 27 T cell receptor beta chains from one sample, sequenced in a study of blood T cell repertoires in COVID-19 (dated by TCRdb to the early 2020s). Library preparation employed the immunoSEQ multiplex PCR assay. This immuneACCESS table, as held by TCRdb, lists in-frame sequences with V and J called but not all clones. Of the missing ones, under half trace to an unresolved V gene in checked studies; the others have no known cause. The sample table shows some 340,000 clones, and more than 70% are seen once. The top ten constitute roughly 5.3% of the sample. The sample comprised PBMCs or T cells enriched from blood (not recorded which). The receptors originated from a woman under 40 who had recovered from COVID-19.

The chain joins TRBV6-5 to TRBJ2-5; D not certain. The germline CDR1 and CDR2 sequences are MNHEY and SVGAGI. The CDR3 totals 11 residues. V dropped 7 bases and J dropped 5 bases, with 8 bases sitting between them. The CDR3 nucleotides read TGTGCCAGCACCCTCGCGGAGACCCAGTACTTC. This codes for CASTLAETQYF.

The gene calls are TRBV9 and TRBJ1-5; D possibly corresponds to TRBD1 (5 bases). V gave up 5 bases and J gave up 2 bases, with 11 bases separating them. Per the germline V gene, CDR1 is SGDLS and CDR2 is YYNGEE. The CDR3 consists of 14 residues. CDR3: CASSRGTGNQPQHF. The DNA of the CDR3 is TGTGCCAGCAGTCGGGGGACCGGCAATCAGCCCCAGCATTTT. The whole variable domain, remainder taken from reference TRBV9 and TRBJ1-5, is DSGVTQTPKHLITATGQRVTLRCSPRSGDLSVYWYQQSLDQGLQFLIQYYNGEERAKGNILERFSAQQFPDLHSELNLSSLELGDSALYFCASSRGTGNQPQHFGDGTRLSIL.

V is TRBV19 and J is TRBJ1-1; 10 nucleotides align to TRBD1. Germline CDR1 and CDR2: LNHDA and SQIVND (reference sequence). The length of the CDR3 is 18 residues. V shed 7 bases and J 1 base; nucleotides not matched to a gene: 15. Here the CDR3 reads CASTPTGTGVGGNTEAFF. The DNA for the CDR3 is TGTGCCAGTACCCCAACCGGGACAGGGGTCGGGGGGAACACTGAAGCTTTCTTT.

The CDR3 loop is CASSPGTVALYSNQPQHF. The CDR3 DNA reads TGTGCCAGCAGCCCCGGTACAGTTGCTCTCTATAGCAATCAGCCCCAGCATTTT. The rearrangement joins TRBV7-8 to TRBJ1-5; no firm D call. V lost 5 bases, J lost 0 bases, and 20 bases lay in between. Germline CDR1 is SGHVS and CDR2 is FQNEAQ. CDR3 size: 18 residues. The full variable domain, in which reference TRBV7-8 and TRBJ1-5 provide the parts outside the CDR3, is GAGVSQSPRYKVAKRGQDVALRCDPISGHVSLFWYQQALGQGPEFLTYFQNEAQLDKSGLPSDRFFAERPEGSVSTLKIQRTQQEDSAVYLCASSPGTVALYSNQPQHFGDGTRLSIL.

The chain combines TRBV24-1 with TRBJ1-2; the D is unclear. CDR1 KGHDR and CDR2 SFDVKD come from the germline V gene. The germline V and J ends were trimmed by 4 bases and 8 bases, with 13 bases remaining between them. The CDR3 spans 13 residues. The CDR3 spells CATSEPTTRGYTF. CDR3 DNA: TGTGCCACCAGTGAACCGACTACTCGAGGCTACACCTTC.

The chain uses TRBV2 and TRBJ2-7; D remains ambiguous. CDR1 and CDR2 (germline): SNHLY, FYNNEI. The V end lost 6 bases, the J end lost 3 bases, and 12 bases lay between the germline ends. This CDR3 has 13 residues. The CDR3 nucleotides read TGTGCCAGCAGGGCTTCCCTTGACTACGAGCAGTACTTC. Translation: CASRASLDYEQYF.

The chain has TRBV3-1 (or the pseudogene TRBV3-2) and TRBJ2-3; 9 nucleotides align to TRBD2. The CDR3 loop spans 17 amino acids. Germline V lookup: CDR1 LGHDT, CDR2 YNNKEL (reference sequence). The V and J ends lost 4 bases and 1 base, in that order; junction bases with no gene match: 9. The CDR3 loop is CASSLPGASGGTDTQYF. CDR3 sequence (DNA): TGTGCCAGCAGCCTACCTGGGGCTAGCGGGGGCACAGATACGCAGTATTTT.

The rearrangement links TRBV10-3 to TRBJ1-6; 8 bases are a match to TRBD1. Germline V lookup: CDR1 ENHRY, CDR2 SYGVKD. This CDR3 has 16 amino acids. Losses at the gene ends were 8 bases for V and 7 bases for J; bases not matched to a gene: 13. CDR3 loop: CAIGGQGEGVNSPLHF. CDR3 nucleotides: TGTGCCATCGGAGGACAGGGCGAGGGTGTAAATTCACCCCTCCACTTT.

The CDR3 coding sequence is TGTGCCTGGAGTGACGGGGCCGGGGAGCTGTTTTTT. This codes for CAWSDGAGELFF. The chain has TRBV30 and TRBJ2-2; a possible D gene is TRBD2 (5 bases). The germline V and J ends were trimmed by 1 base and 6 bases, with 6 bases remaining between them. This CDR3 has 12 amino acids. CDR1 and CDR2 from the germline V gene are GTSNPN and SVGIG (reference sequence).

V usage is TRBV10-1 and J usage is TRBJ1-1, with D possibly being TRBD1 (6 bases). This CDR3 is built from 13 residues. Germline V CDR1 and CDR2: WNHNN, SYGVQD (reference sequence). Trimming left V 3 bases short and J 8 bases short, with 13 bases between. In DNA, the CDR3 is TGCGCCAGCAGTGATCGACCACAGGGCGAAGCTTTCTTT. It codes for CASSDRPQGEAFF.

This chain joins TRBV9 and TRBJ1-6, with TRBD1 identical over 8 bases. Germline V gene sequence: CDR1 SGDLS, CDR2 YYNGEE. V was pared by 0 bases and J by 5 bases, with 4 bases of the junction left unmatched. The CDR3 is 16 residues long. CDR3 sequence reads: CASSVGTGLNNSPLHF. The CDR3 bases are TGTGCCAGCAGCGTAGGGACAGGGTTGAATAATTCACCCCTCCACTTT.

The chain joins TRBV11-2 to TRBJ2-7, with TRBD1 identical over 8 bases. V was pared by 1 base and J by 4 bases, with 9 bases of the junction left unmatched. The CDR3 totals 16 residues. Germline V lookup: CDR1 SGHAT, CDR2 FQNNGV. The CDR3: CASSLGDQGAGYEQYF. The CDR3 bases are TGTGCCAGCAGCTTAGGGGATCAGGGGGCTGGATACGAGCAGTACTTC.

The chain uses TRBV19 and TRBJ1-5; maybe TRBD1 (5 bases). Between the trimmed V and J ends, which lost 0 bases and 0 bases, there was a span of 9 bases. The germline CDR1 and CDR2 sequences are LNHDA and SQIVND (reference sequence). CDR3 length: 16 residues. CDR3: CASSIEGRDSNQPQHF. The CDR3 DNA sequence: TGTGCCAGTAGTATAGAGGGCAGGGATAGCAATCAGCCCCAGCATTTT.

The chain combines TRBV28 with TRBJ2-2; 10 positions match TRBD1. The CDR3 length is 17 residues. The trim removed 7 bases at V and 0 bases at J, leaving 8 bases unmatched. From germline, CDR1 is MDHEN and CDR2 SYDVKM. This CDR3 is CASNPGQGRSNTGELFF. The CDR3 nucleotides are TGTGCCAGCAACCCGGGACAGGGGAGGTCGAACACCGGGGAGCTGTTTTTT.

The rearrangement uses TRBV6-5 and TRBJ1-2, with TRBD1 matching over 7 bases. The CDR3 is 13 residues long. The ends lost 7 bases at V and 4 bases at J; junction bases unmatched: 6. Germline assignment: CDR1 MNHEY and CDR2 SVGAGI. The CDR3 here is CASTKQGTYGYTF. CDR3 in DNA: TGTGCCAGCACAAAACAGGGGACCTATGGCTACACCTTC.

This clone was counted only a few times. The rearrangement links TRBV9 to TRBJ2-7; the match to TRBD2 covers 7 bases. CDR1 is SGDLS and CDR2 is YYNGEE in the germline V gene. The CDR3 extends over 13 amino acids. The V gene end was trimmed by 4 bases and the J gene end by 4 bases; junction bases not matched to a gene: 5. In DNA form, the CDR3 reads TGTGCCAGCAGCCGCGGGGGAGGGTACGAGCAGTACTTC. Its protein product is CASSRGGGYEQYF.

The V gene is TRBV5-6, the J gene TRBJ2-5; D unresolved. CDR3 length: 11 amino acids. CDR1 is SGHDT and CDR2 is YYEEEE in the germline V gene. Trimming left V 4 bases short and J 7 bases short, with 8 bases between. CDR3 DNA: TGTGCCAGCAGCGGTCTAGGGACCCAGTACTTC. Its translation: CASSGLGTQYF.

CDR3 amino acids: CASSQWEMSGGYTF. The CDR3 DNA is TGTGCCAGCAGCCAGTGGGAGATGTCCGGCGGCTACACCTTC. The V call is TRBV4-2, the J call TRBJ1-2; D not certain. The CDR3 runs to 14 residues. V lost 3 bases to trimming and J lost 8 bases, with 16 bases between them. In germline, CDR1 is LGHNA, CDR2 YNFKEQ.

The chain has TRBV5-6 and TRBJ1-3; unclear D gene. CDR3 length equals 14 residues. Trimming pared 0 bases from V and 4 bases from J, leaving 8 bases between. Germline values: CDR1 SGHDT, CDR2 YYEEEE. CDR3 residues: CASSLVSGGNTIYF. The DNA for the CDR3 is TGTGCCAGCAGCTTGGTATCTGGCGGAAACACCATATATTTT.

V usage is TRBV5-4 and J usage is TRBJ1-1, with 9 bases matching TRBD1. The CDR3 is made up of 14 amino acids. Germline V lookup: CDR1 SGHNT, CDR2 YYREEE (reference sequence). V shed 2 bases, J shed 5 bases, and the junction held 4 bases outside the gene matches. The DNA of the CDR3 is TGTGCCAGCAGCTTCACAGGGGGCATAACTGAAGCTTTCTTT. Its protein is CASSFTGGITEAFF. The full variable domain, with the rest looked up from reference TRBV5-4 and TRBJ1-1, is ETGVTQSPTHLIKTRGQQVTLRCSSQSGHNTVSWYQQALGQGPQFIFQYYREEENGRGNFPPRFSGLQFPNYSSELNVNALELDDSALYLCASSFTGGITEAFFGQGTRLTVV.

The rearrangement joins TRBV10-3 to TRBJ2-7; 8 bases align to TRBD1. Trimming cost V 3 bases and J 3 bases; bases outside gene matches: 7. CDR1 ENHRY and CDR2 SYGVKD come from the germline V gene. The CDR3 length is 15 residues. The CDR3 loop reads CAISDIQTGDYEQYF. The CDR3 bases are TGTGCCATCAGTGATATCCAGACAGGGGACTACGAGCAGTACTTC.

The chain joins TRBV7-9 to TRBJ1-2; TRBD1 aligns across 8 bases. Germline CDR1 SEHNR, CDR2 FQNEAQ (reference sequence). With 8 bases clipped from V and 8 bases from J, the junction kept 19 bases outside the gene matches. The CDR3 spans 16 residues. The CDR3 nucleotides read TGTGCCAGCCCGGGGGAAGGGACAGGTCGCTCTCGGGGCTACACCTTC. As protein: CASPGEGTGRSRGYTF.

The chain carries TRBV3-1 (or the pseudogene TRBV3-2) and TRBJ1-4; D unresolved. This CDR3 spans 15 amino acids. V lost 1 base to trimming and J lost 7 bases, with 13 bases between them. Germline lookup yields CDR1 LGHDT and CDR2 YNNKEL (reference sequence). The CDR3 bases are TGTGCCAGCAGCCAAGTTATACAGTCTACTGAAAAACTGTTTTTT. Protein: CASSQVIQSTEKLFF.

The V and J genes are TRBV28 and TRBJ1-2; the D gene is possibly TRBD1 (6 bases). The CDR3 runs 13 residues. V shed 10 bases and J shed 3 bases, with 15 bases lying between them. Germline assignment: CDR1 MDHEN and CDR2 SYDVKM. The chain's CDR3 is CATLTQGYYGYTF. The CDR3 coding sequence is TGTGCCACCCTTACACAGGGATACTATGGCTACACCTTC.

This sequence joins TRBV2 and TRBJ2-1; TRBD2 agrees at 11 bases. The germline CDR1 and CDR2 sequences are SNHLY and FYNNEI. The CDR3 covers 15 residues. The V and J ends lost 4 bases and 6 bases, in that order; junction bases with no gene match: 5. CDR3 DNA: TGTGCCAGCAGTGGGGCTAGCGGGGGGTCCAATGAGCAGTTCTTC. The encoded protein is CASSGASGGSNEQFF.

This chain links TRBV5-4 with TRBJ2-1; 14 nucleotides line up with TRBD2. Per the germline V gene, CDR1 is SGHNT and CDR2 is YYREEE (reference sequence). The length of the CDR3 is 16 residues. Losses at the gene ends were 4 bases for V and 9 bases for J; bases not matched to a gene: 9. CDR3 nucleotides: TGTGCCAGCAGCCGACTAGCGGGGGGGCCACCAGGTGAGCAGTTCTTC. Translated: CASSRLAGGPPGEQFF.

Comments on this clone: This same CDR3 is encoded by further DNA sequences in the sample. The CDR3 region is CASSIAPRGEQFF. The CDR3, as DNA: TGTGCCAGTAGTATAGCCCCTAGGGGTGAGCAGTTCTTC. This chain connects TRBV19 to TRBJ2-1; possible D gene TRBD1, 5 bases. The V gene lost 1 base and the J gene lost 9 bases, with 10 bases spanning the gap. Germline CDR1 and CDR2: LNHDA and SQIVND (reference sequence). CDR3 length: 13 residues.